These T cell receptor beta chains were read from a single sample in a study of molecular identifiers for immune sequencing clone quantification. Via MiXCR, TCRdb re-called the PCR reads, giving one row per CDR3 protein. The sample carries 53,000 or so distinct CDR3 sequences, more than 35% recorded once. Specimen: naive CD8+ T cells from blood, with Jurkat cell RNA spiked in. These TCRs come from a human donor in good health. Some libraries in this study had Jurkat cell RNA spiked in. Both conserved end residues are part of each CDR3. Each record gives: CDR3 protein, CDR3 DNA, clone size, V gene, J gene, D gene. D genes are given only for firm matches. Clone sizes are given selectively: once, few, many, or a class where the clone is expanded.

CDR3aa: CASSLWGRGEKLIF
CDR3nt: TGTGCCAGCAGTTTATGGGGGCGTGGTGAAAAACTGATTTTT
abundance: .
v_gene: TRBV28
j_gene: TRBJ1-4
d_gene: .

CDR3aa: CASSHNEGLRDIQYF
CDR3nt: TGTGCCAGCAGCCATAACGAAGGGTTGCGGGACATTCAGTACTTC
abundance: few
v_gene: TRBV11-2
j_gene: TRBJ2-4
d_gene: .

CDR3aa: CASSALGATDTQYF
CDR3nt: TGTGCCAGCAGTGCTCTAGGGGCCACAGATACGCAGTATTTT
abundance: many
v_gene: TRBV28
j_gene: TRBJ2-3
d_gene: .

CDR3aa: CASTQGEATNEKLFF
CDR3nt: TGCGCCAGCACCCAGGGAGAGGCAACTAATGAAAAACTGTTTTTT
abundance: many
v_gene: TRBV5-1
j_gene: TRBJ1-4
d_gene: .

CDR3aa: CASSIEPLYIDTGELFF
CDR3nt: TGTGCCAGTAGCATAGAGCCCCTCTACATAGACACCGGGGAGCTGTTTTTT
abundance: few
v_gene: TRBV19
j_gene: TRBJ2-2
d_gene: .

CDR3aa: CASSSGLALETQYF
CDR3nt: TGTGCCAGCAGTTCGGGACTAGCTTTAGAGACCCAGTACTTC
abundance: few
v_gene: TRBV27
j_gene: TRBJ2-5
d_gene: TRBD2

CDR3aa: CASSQWSGAEQYF
CDR3nt: TGTGCCAGCAGCCAATGGTCAGGGGCCGAGCAGTACTTC
abundance: .
v_gene: TRBV14
j_gene: TRBJ2-7
d_gene: .

CDR3aa: CASSQVQGAAYEQYF
CDR3nt: TGCGCCAGCAGCCAAGTGCAGGGGGCTGCCTACGAGCAGTACTTC
abundance: .
v_gene: TRBV4-1
j_gene: TRBJ2-7
d_gene: TRBD1

CDR3aa: CATSEPWAWSSYNEQFF
CDR3nt: TGTGCCACCAGTGAACCCTGGGCGTGGAGCTCCTACAATGAGCAGTTCTTC
abundance: .
v_gene: TRBV24-1
j_gene: TRBJ2-1
d_gene: .

CDR3aa: CASSRSTAEVILGELFF
CDR3nt: TGTGCCAGCAGCCGTTCAACAGCCGAAGTCATCCTCGGGGAGCTGTTTTTT
abundance: many
v_gene: TRBV7-2
j_gene: TRBJ2-2
d_gene: .

CDR3aa: CSARRVLSYEQYF
CDR3nt: TGCAGTGCTAGAAGAGTTCTCTCCTACGAGCAGTACTTC
abundance: many
v_gene: TRBV20-1
j_gene: TRBJ2-7
d_gene: .

CDR3aa: CASRFASEQFF
CDR3nt: TGTGCCAGCAGATTCGCCTCGGAGCAGTTCTTC
abundance: .
v_gene: TRBV28
j_gene: TRBJ2-1
d_gene: .

CDR3aa: CASALEQYF
CDR3nt: TGTGCCAGCGCCTTGGAGCAGTACTTC
abundance: few
v_gene: TRBV6-1
j_gene: TRBJ2-7
d_gene: .

CDR3aa: CASSPGWAYEQYF
CDR3nt: TGTGCCAGCAGTCCCGGGTGGGCCTACGAGCAGTACTTC
abundance: many
v_gene: TRBV7-9
j_gene: TRBJ2-7
d_gene: .

CDR3aa: CASSLIRGTEAFF
CDR3nt: TGTGCCAGCAGTTTAATCAGGGGAACTGAAGCTTTCTTT
abundance: many
v_gene: TRBV28
j_gene: TRBJ1-1
d_gene: .

CDR3aa: CASSQRTSGRIEQFF
CDR3nt: TGCGCCAGCAGCCAAAGGACTAGCGGGAGAATAGAGCAGTTCTTC
abundance: once
v_gene: TRBV4-3
j_gene: TRBJ2-1
d_gene: TRBD2

CDR3aa: CASRVLNEQFF
CDR3nt: TGTGCCAGCAGGGTCCTCAATGAGCAGTTCTTC
abundance: .
v_gene: TRBV6-2/TRBV6-3
j_gene: TRBJ2-1
d_gene: .

CDR3aa: CASSPTGLISDTQYF
CDR3nt: TGTGCCAGTAGCCCGACAGGCCTCATCTCAGATACGCAGTATTTT
abundance: many
v_gene: TRBV19
j_gene: TRBJ2-3
d_gene: .

CDR3aa: CISVPEAPRGVGTQYF
CDR3nt: .
abundance: .
v_gene: TRBV7-5
j_gene: TRBJ2-3
d_gene: .

CDR3aa: CVSSALSYNEQFF
CDR3nt: TGTGTCAGTAGTGCCCTCTCCTACAATGAGCAGTTCTTC
abundance: .
v_gene: TRBV27
j_gene: TRBJ2-1
d_gene: .

CDR3aa: CASSSQGASGTDTQYF
CDR3nt: TGTGCCAGCAGCTCCCAGGGGGCTAGCGGTACAGATACGCAGTATTTT
abundance: .
v_gene: TRBV6-5
j_gene: TRBJ2-3
d_gene: .

CDR3aa: CASTPRTQVGYTDTQYF
CDR3nt: TGTGCCAGCACGCCCAGGACGCAGGTCGGGTACACAGATACGCAGTATTTT
abundance: .
v_gene: TRBV6-6
j_gene: TRBJ2-3
d_gene: .

CDR3aa: CASSYGEKQYF
CDR3nt: TGTGCCAGCAGTTACGGTGAGAAGCAGTACTTC
abundance: .
v_gene: TRBV6-5
j_gene: TRBJ2-7
d_gene: .

CDR3aa: CPSSLRGQGRTEAFF
CDR3nt: TGTCCTAGCAGCTTAAGAGGACAGGGTCGAACTGAAGCTTTCTTT
abundance: .
v_gene: TRBV7-9
j_gene: TRBJ1-1
d_gene: TRBD1

CDR3aa: CSARVPQLIDTEAFF
CDR3nt: TGCAGTGCTAGAGTCCCGCAGCTCATCGACACTGAAGCTTTCTTT
abundance: few
v_gene: TRBV20-1
j_gene: TRBJ1-1
d_gene: .

CDR3aa: CASSLGGRRADTQYF
CDR3nt: TGTGCCAGCAGCTTAGGTGGCAGGCGCGCAGATACGCAGTATTTT
abundance: many
v_gene: TRBV11-2
j_gene: TRBJ2-3
d_gene: .

CDR3aa: CASSFGVGVNTGELFF
CDR3nt: TGTGCCAGCAGTTTTGGTGTTGGGGTGAACACCGGGGAGCTGTTTTTT
abundance: .
v_gene: TRBV27
j_gene: TRBJ2-2
d_gene: .

CDR3aa: CASTPAGNTDTQYF
CDR3nt: TGTGCCAGCACCCCAGCGGGAAACACAGATACGCAGTATTTT
abundance: many
v_gene: TRBV7-6
j_gene: TRBJ2-3
d_gene: TRBD2

CDR3aa: CSARDASSYNEQFF
CDR3nt: TGCAGTGCTAGAGACGCCAGCTCCTACAATGAGCAGTTCTTC
abundance: many
v_gene: TRBV20-1
j_gene: TRBJ2-1
d_gene: .

CDR3aa: CASSKTSGPTDTQYF
CDR3nt: TGTGCCAGCAGTAAGACTAGCGGTCCCACAGATACGCAGTATTTT
abundance: few
v_gene: TRBV6-5
j_gene: TRBJ2-3
d_gene: TRBD2

CDR3aa: CASSLGLVQPQHF
CDR3nt: TGTGCCAGCAGCTTGGGGCTAGTTCAGCCCCAGCATTTT
abundance: many
v_gene: TRBV5-8
j_gene: TRBJ1-5
d_gene: .

CDR3aa: CASSPGGQPETQYF
CDR3nt: TGTGCCAGCAGCCCTGGGGGACAGCCAGAGACCCAGTACTTC
abundance: .
v_gene: TRBV3-1
j_gene: TRBJ2-5
d_gene: TRBD1

CDR3aa: CSVVGTENTGELFF
CDR3nt: TGCAGCGTTGTCGGAACAGAGAACACCGGGGAGCTGTTTTTT
abundance: many
v_gene: TRBV29-1
j_gene: TRBJ2-2
d_gene: .

CDR3aa: CASSSAPGGHDEQYF
CDR3nt: TGTGCCAGCAGCTCGGCGCCGGGAGGGCACGACGAGCAGTACTTC
abundance: .
v_gene: TRBV7-9
j_gene: TRBJ2-7
d_gene: TRBD2

CDR3aa: CASSLYGVYEQYF
CDR3nt: TGTGCCAGCAGCTTGTATGGGGTCTACGAGCAGTACTTC
abundance: few
v_gene: TRBV5-6
j_gene: TRBJ2-7
d_gene: .

CDR3aa: CVSSSRTSGVYYNEQFF
CDR3nt: TGTGTCAGCAGCTCTCGGACTAGCGGGGTTTACTACAACGAGCAGTTCTTC
abundance: .
v_gene: TRBV7-9
j_gene: TRBJ2-1
d_gene: TRBD2

CDR3aa: CASRYRVATGELIF
CDR3nt: TGTGCCAGCAGGTACAGGGTAGCCACCGGGGAGCTGATTTTT
abundance: once
v_gene: TRBV12-3/TRBV12-4
j_gene: TRBJ2-2
d_gene: .

CDR3aa: CASSYSGANVLTF
CDR3nt: TGTGCCAGCAGTTATAGTGGGGCCAACGTCCTGACTTTC
abundance: few
v_gene: TRBV6-6
j_gene: TRBJ2-6
d_gene: .

CDR3aa: CASRLHPRRSVPSGNTKYF
CDR3nt: TGTGCCAGCAGATTGCACCCTCGACGGAGTGTCCCCTCTGGAAACACCAAATATTTT
abundance: .
v_gene: TRBV6-5
j_gene: TRBJ1-3
d_gene: .

CDR3aa: CASSLWAGGAKNIQYF
CDR3nt: TGTGCCAGCAGTTTATGGGCAGGGGGAGCCAAAAACATTCAGTACTTC
abundance: few
v_gene: TRBV27
j_gene: TRBJ2-4
d_gene: TRBD1

CDR3aa: CASSPRLAHNKEQFF
CDR3nt: TGTGCCAGCAGCCCAAGACTAGCGCATAACAAAGAGCAGTTCTTC
abundance: .
v_gene: TRBV28
j_gene: TRBJ2-1
d_gene: TRBD2

CDR3aa: CASSDTGPSETQYF
CDR3nt: TGTGCCAGCAGTGATACAGGACCCTCGGAGACCCAGTACTTC
abundance: few
v_gene: TRBV27
j_gene: TRBJ2-5
d_gene: .

CDR3aa: CASSLATGETQYF
CDR3nt: TGTGCCAGCAGCTTGGCCACGGGGGAGACCCAGTACTTC
abundance: .
v_gene: TRBV5-8
j_gene: TRBJ2-5
d_gene: .

CDR3aa: CASSPSGSYGGELFF
CDR3nt: TGTGCCAGCAGCCCTAGCGGGAGTTATGGCGGGGAGCTGTTTTTT
abundance: few
v_gene: TRBV3-1
j_gene: TRBJ2-2
d_gene: TRBD2

CDR3aa: CATADSGANVLTF
CDR3nt: TGTGCCACCGCGGACTCTGGGGCCAACGTCCTGACTTTC
abundance: .
v_gene: TRBV28
j_gene: TRBJ2-6
d_gene: .

CDR3aa: CASSPGASGFYEQYF
CDR3nt: TGTGCCAGCAGCCCTGGAGCTAGCGGCTTCTACGAGCAGTACTTC
abundance: .
v_gene: TRBV16
j_gene: TRBJ2-7
d_gene: TRBD2